Described below is a single T cell receptor beta chain sequence and its context. Its antigen is still unknown. These data come from a study of OX40 agonist ivuxolimab in advanced cancers. For the study at large: The study enrolled dose-escalation patients with hepatocellular carcinoma, melanoma, renal cell or head and neck cancer. Broader study findings: Which antigen the expanded peripheral T cells recognized is unknown. Among T cells, CD8+ cells averaged more expanded clones than CD4+ cells.

V was cut by 2 bases and J by 6 bases, with 12 bases left in between. CDR3 length: 13 residues. Germline V gene sequence: CDR1 SGHNT, CDR2 YYREEE (reference sequence). Using immunoSEQ multiplex PCR, the repertoire was profiled, and TCRdb retains in-frame clones only, with some absent. In the table there are around 65,000 clones, 65% to 80% of which are singletons. The sample consisted of CD4+ or CD8+ T cells sorted from blood, taken in a trial of the OX40 agonist ivuxolimab. The receptor was derived from an adult with an advanced solid tumor such as melanoma, head and neck, liver or kidney cancer. The chain carries TRBV5-4 and TRBJ2-7, with D unclear. Written as DNA, the CDR3 is TGTGCCAGCAGCTTCGGGCCAACCGGCGAGCAGTACTTC. It yields the protein CASSFGPTGEQYF.